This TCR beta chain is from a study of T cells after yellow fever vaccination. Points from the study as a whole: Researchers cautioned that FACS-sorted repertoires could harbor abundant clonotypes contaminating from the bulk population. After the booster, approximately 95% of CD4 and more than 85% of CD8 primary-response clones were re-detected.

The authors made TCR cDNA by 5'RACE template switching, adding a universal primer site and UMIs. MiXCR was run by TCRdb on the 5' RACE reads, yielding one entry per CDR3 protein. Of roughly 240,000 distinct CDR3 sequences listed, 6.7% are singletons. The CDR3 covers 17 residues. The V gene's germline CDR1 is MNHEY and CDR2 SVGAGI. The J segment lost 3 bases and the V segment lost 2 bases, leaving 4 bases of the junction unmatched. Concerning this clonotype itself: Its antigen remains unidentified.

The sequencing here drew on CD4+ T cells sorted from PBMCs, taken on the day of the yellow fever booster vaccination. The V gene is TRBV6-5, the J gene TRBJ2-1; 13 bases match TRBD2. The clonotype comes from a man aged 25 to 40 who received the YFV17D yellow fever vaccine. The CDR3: CASSYTRTSGSYNEQFF. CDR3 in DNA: TGTGCCAGCAGTTACACCCGGACTAGCGGGAGCTACAATGAGCAGTTCTTC.